The source of this TCR beta chain is a study of cytomegalovirus exposure and HLA in healthy donors. Study background: Early release data held 80 million to 100 million unique TCRs from HLA-typed donors.

Notes on the study in general: Further analysis was carried out later, and it showed several of the most significant clusters appearing linked to common viral pathogens. For most TCR sequences rarity was the rule, although some public TCRs occurred in many donors.

This CDR3 has 11 residues. V lost 3 bases and J 7 bases, leaving 7 bases between the germline ends. Germline CDR1 is MGHDK and CDR2 is SYGVNS. Use of 60 Vbeta and 13 Jbeta primers characterized the PCR. This table comes from immunoSEQ multiplex PCR, and its TCRdb copy is limited to in-frame clones, with some not included. The sample holds about 62,000 clones, over 75% seen once. On this clone: The antigen is undetermined.

The sample comprised PBMCs. The chain carries TRBV25-1 and TRBJ2-7; D unclear. This sequence originates from a man younger than 30 in good health and CMV-seronegative. The CDR3 reads CASSDGYEQYF. The CDR3 DNA sequence: TGTGCCAGCAGTGACGGGTATGAGCAGTACTTC.